What follows are 28 T cell receptor beta chains derived from one specimen sequenced in a study of T-cell memory formation after mild COVID-19. TCRdb called the 5' RACE reads again in MiXCR, with one record for every CDR3 protein. Here the sample spans about 210,000 distinct CDR3 sequences, 27% being singletons. Material for sequencing was PBMCs or a T cell subset sorted from them (not recorded which). These receptors were obtained from an adult woman who had mild COVID-19 (a few samples of this study predate the infection). Cell type and time point are not known.

This chain links TRBV7-8 with TRBJ2-7, with a weak D call TRBD1 (6 bases). The germline V gene encodes CDR1 SGHVS and CDR2 FQNEAQ. The CDR3 extends over 14 amino acids. Trimming removed 1 base at V and 2 bases at J, with 9 bases between. CDR3: CASSLDRAAYEQYF. The CDR3 DNA reads as TGTGCCAGCAGCTTAGACAGGGCCGCCTACGAGCAGTACTTC.

This clonotype was found a few times. The V call is TRBV7-2, the J call TRBJ2-1; TRBD2 matches 9 bases. V lost 3 bases, J lost 3 bases, and 6 bases stayed unmatched. The CDR3 length is 16 residues. Germline CDR1 and CDR2: SGHTA and FQGNSA. The CDR3 DNA sequence: TGTGCCAGCAGCTTGATTGCGGGAGGGTTCTACAATGAGCAGTTCTTC. This sequence encodes CASSLIAGGFYNEQFF.

This clonotype has more than one count but fewer than ten. The gene calls are TRBV24-1 and TRBJ2-3; D is undetermined. The V and J ends lost 4 bases and 6 bases respectively, with 13 bases between them. CDR1 and CDR2 (germline): KGHDR, SFDVKD. The CDR3 has 14 residues. Written as DNA, the CDR3 is TGTGCCACCAGTGACCGAGCGACCACGGATACGCAGTATTTT. This translates into CATSDRATTDTQYF.

The genes are TRBV29-1 and TRBJ2-3; D gene uncertain. Germline V gene lookup returns CDR1 SQVTM and CDR2 ANQGSEA. V shed 3 bases and J shed 2 bases, with 9 bases lying between them. CDR3 length equals 13 residues. The CDR3 region has the DNA TGCAGCGTTGACCTCCAGTACACAGATACGCAGTATTTT. Its protein product is CSVDLQYTDTQYF.

The V call is TRBV24-1, the J call TRBJ2-7, with 8 bases matching TRBD1. The CDR3 is 14 amino acids. Germline V lookup: CDR1 KGHDR, CDR2 SFDVKD. J was trimmed by 5 bases and V by 4 bases; bases with no gene match: 6. The CDR3 loop is CATSDQDRAHEQYF. The CDR3, as DNA: TGTGCCACCAGTGACCAGGACAGGGCCCACGAGCAGTACTTC.

The chain couples TRBV9 to TRBJ2-5; D gene ambiguous. V lost 2 bases to trimming and J lost 5 bases, with 10 bases between them. The CDR3 is made up of 13 amino acids. Looked up from germline, CDR1 is SGDLS and CDR2 is YYNGEE. In nucleotides, the CDR3 is TGTGCCAGCAGCGTTGCGACTGTGGAGACCCAGTACTTC. This encodes CASSVATVETQYF.

This clonotype was observed a few times. The chain combines TRBV20-1 with TRBJ2-3; 8 nucleotides align to TRBD2. Per germline, CDR1 DFQATT and CDR2 SNEGSKA (reference sequence). The CDR3 contains 15 residues. V lost 5 bases and J lost 0; bases outside the gene matches: 7. CDR3 sequence reads: CSALIPSGSTDTQYF. The DNA of the CDR3 is TGCAGTGCTCTGATTCCTAGCGGGAGCACAGATACGCAGTATTTT.

The V and J genes are TRBV7-3 and TRBJ2-1; the D gene could be TRBD1 or TRBD2 (6 bases each). V was cut by 6 bases and J by 8 bases, with 14 bases left in between. CDR1 and CDR2 (germline): SGHTA, FQGTGA. This CDR3 has 13 residues. CDR3: CASRHPGGDEQFF. In DNA, the CDR3 is TGTGCCAGCAGACACCCCGGGGGCGATGAGCAGTTCTTC.

This clonotype was picked up one time. This chain links TRBV12-3 or TRBV12-4 with TRBJ1-1; D unclear. The CDR3 has 13 amino acids. Deletions cut 6 bases from V and 3 bases from J, with 11 bases between. CDR3 nucleotides: TGTGCCAGCAGCCCGATTCCGGACACTGAAGCTTTCTTT. This gives the protein CASSPIPDTEAFF.

The chain recombines TRBV24-1 with TRBJ2-3; TRBD1 aligns across 7 bases. CDR3 size: 15 residues. CDR1 and CDR2 from the germline V gene are KGHDR and SFDVKD. V lost 3 bases and J lost 1; bases outside the gene matches: 3. The CDR3 protein is CATSDRQGGTDTQYF. The CDR3 DNA is TGTGCCACCAGTGATCGGCAGGGGGGCACAGATACGCAGTATTTT.

This clonotype was observed a handful of times. The chain couples TRBV7-2 to TRBJ2-7, with a tentative D call TRBD2 (6 bases). CDR1 is SGHTA and CDR2 is FQGNSA in the germline V gene. This CDR3 has 12 residues. With 8 bases removed from V and 2 bases from J, the gap between germline ends came to 10 bases. This CDR3 reads CASGAGAYEQYF. CDR3 nucleotides: TGTGCCAGCGGAGCGGGTGCCTACGAGCAGTACTTC.

Only a few counts were recorded for this clonotype. This rearrangement joins TRBV12-3 or TRBV12-4 to TRBJ2-7; TRBD2 matches at 8 bases. The CDR3 is 15 residues long. Trimming at V came to 5 bases and at J to 0 bases, leaving 6 bases not matched to a gene. The CDR3 DNA is TGTGCCAGCAGTACGCCCGGGACTAGCTCCTACGAGCAGTACTTC. This encodes CASSTPGTSSYEQYF.

V and J are TRBV4-1 and TRBJ2-3; no definite D call. Trimming left V 4 bases short and J 4 bases short, with 15 bases between. This CDR3 is 15 amino acids long. Germline V gene sequence: CDR1 MGHRA, CDR2 YSYEKL. CDR3: CASSLLWRSPDTQYF. CDR3 DNA sequence: TGCGCCAGCAGCCTTCTATGGCGGTCCCCAGATACGCAGTATTTT.

The V and J genes are TRBV7-2 and TRBJ2-7, with D tentatively TRBD1 (6 bases). Trimming cost V 0 bases and J 9 bases, with 18 bases left between them. The germline gives CDR1 SGHTA, CDR2 FQGNSA. The CDR3 spans 15 residues. The CDR3 protein is CASSLAWTVRDGQYF. CDR3 sequence (DNA): TGTGCCAGCAGCTTAGCCTGGACAGTACGGGATGGGCAGTACTTC.

The chain has TRBV19 and TRBJ2-2; D unresolved. Per germline, CDR1 LNHDA and CDR2 SQIVND (reference sequence). The CDR3 is 14 residues long. V lost 5 bases to trimming and J lost 4 bases, with 11 bases between them. For the CDR3, the DNA is TGTGCCAGTAGTGCAGCTTTCCTCACCGGGGAGCTGTTTTTT. It is translated as CASSAAFLTGELFF.

The V call is TRBV6-1, the J call TRBJ2-7; 7 bases agree with TRBD1. The germline V gene encodes CDR1 MNHNS and CDR2 SASEGT. This CDR3 is built from 16 residues. J was trimmed by 1 base and V by 4 bases; bases with no gene match: 10. The CDR3 DNA is TGTGCCAGCAGTGTTGGGGACAGCTTCCCGTCCTACGAGCAGTACTTC. Protein product: CASSVGDSFPSYEQYF.

The chain combines TRBV20-1 with TRBJ2-3, with D perhaps TRBD2 (5 bases). Per germline, CDR1 DFQATT and CDR2 SNEGSKA (reference sequence). The CDR3 has 14 amino acids. V was cut by 3 bases and J by 5 bases, with 15 bases left in between. CDR3 nucleotide sequence: TGCAGTGCTAGCACTAGGATTTCTCAAGATACGCAGTATTTT. It specifies CSASTRISQDTQYF.

Ten or more counts support this clonotype. The chain recombines TRBV5-1 with TRBJ2-2; 9 bases are a match to TRBD1. Trimming at V came to 4 bases and at J to 3 bases, leaving 4 bases not matched to a gene. CDR3 length equals 15 residues. Germline values: CDR1 SGHRS, CDR2 YFSETQ. Here the CDR3 reads CASSTTGGHTGELFF. In nucleotides, the CDR3 is TGCGCCAGCAGCACCACAGGGGGCCACACCGGGGAGCTGTTTTTT.

The chain carries TRBV6-5 and TRBJ1-1, with 9 bases matching TRBD1. The CDR3 totals 15 residues. Germline CDR1 and CDR2: MNHEY and SVGAGI. Losses at the gene ends were 4 bases for V and 7 bases for J; bases not matched to a gene: 10. CDR3 bases: TGTGCCAGCAGTTCCCCGGGACAGGGAGGGGGTGAAGCTTTCTTT. It translates to CASSSPGQGGGEAFF.

This clonotype was seen a few times. This chain joins TRBV7-9 and TRBJ1-1, with D possibly being TRBD1 (5 bases). Germline CDR1 and CDR2: SEHNR and FQNEAQ (reference sequence). V shed 2 bases and J shed 0 bases, with 10 bases lying between them. This CDR3 comprises 15 residues. The DNA for the CDR3 is TGTGCCAGCAGCTTAAGGGACGGCTTGAACACTGAAGCTTTCTTT. It yields the protein CASSLRDGLNTEAFF.

This clonotype is a singleton in its sample. A junction boundary mismatches the germline segment, possibly from a read error. The chain links TRBV4-2 to TRBJ2-1, with D uncertain. Germline V gene lookup returns CDR1 LGHNA and CDR2 YNFKEQ. There are 15 residues in the CDR3. The CDR3 DNA follows: TGTGCCAGCAGCCATCTGACAAACTCCTATAATGAGCAGTTCTTC. Its translation is CASSHLTNSYNEQFF.

The V and J genes are TRBV5-1 and TRBJ1-1; D gene ambiguous. CDR3 length: 18 residues. Germline CDR1 is SGHRS and CDR2 is YFSETQ. Trimming removed 0 bases from V and 1 base from J, with 19 bases in between. In DNA, the CDR3 is TGCGCCAGCAGCTTGGGGGTCGGCGTCGGCCCAACGAACACTGAAGCTTTCTTT. It is translated as CASSLGVGVGPTNTEAFF.

The rearrangement joins TRBV7-3 to TRBJ2-6; D gene unclear. V was trimmed by 5 bases and J by 1 base, leaving 9 bases between them. The CDR3 is made up of 15 amino acids. CDR1 is SGHTA and CDR2 is FQGTGA in the germline V gene. The CDR3 DNA follows: TGTGCCAGCAGCAGCAGAGCGTCTGGGGCCAACGTCCTGACTTTC. Encoded protein: CASSSRASGANVLTF.

This clonotype was seen a handful of times. This chain uses TRBV3-1 with TRBJ1-6; no definite D call. Trimming took 1 base from V and 14 from J, leaving 6 bases between them. The germline V gene encodes CDR1 LGHDT and CDR2 YNNKEL (reference sequence). The CDR3 loop spans 11 amino acids. The CDR3 loop reads CASSQGFTLHF. Here the CDR3 DNA reads TGTGCCAGCAGCCAAGGGTTCACCCTCCACTTT. Filled out from reference TRBV3-1 and TRBJ1-6, the complete variable domain reads DTAVSQTPKYLVTQMGNDKSIKCEQNLGHDTMYWYKQDSKKFLKIMFSYNNKELIINETVPNRFSPKSPDKAHLNLHINSLELGDSAVYFCASSQGFTLHFGNGTRLTVT.

In its sample, this clonotype was seen a few times. The chain employs TRBV7-9 and TRBJ2-7; no definite D call. This CDR3 region has 14 residues. Germline CDR1 is SEHNR and CDR2 is FQNEAQ (reference sequence). V lost 3 bases to trimming and J lost 3 bases, with 12 bases between them. The CDR3: CASSFPVPDYEQYF. For the CDR3, the DNA is TGTGCCAGCAGCTTCCCTGTACCGGACTACGAGCAGTACTTC.

CDR3 region: CASSPTGDPEAFF. CDR3 nucleotide sequence: TGCGCCAGCAGCCCCACAGGGGACCCTGAAGCTTTCTTT. The chain has TRBV5-1 and TRBJ1-1; 7 nucleotides agree with TRBD1. This CDR3 region has 13 residues. V was pared by 4 bases and J by 6 bases, with 6 bases of the junction left unmatched. Germline V gene lookup returns CDR1 SGHRS and CDR2 YFSETQ.

J is TRBJ1-6 and V is TRBV15, with D unresolved. Looked up from germline, CDR1 is LNHNV and CDR2 is YYDKDF (reference sequence). The CDR3 has 14 residues. The V and J ends lost 5 bases and 0 bases respectively, with 5 bases between them. The CDR3 here is CATSGSSYNSPLHF. Written as DNA, the CDR3 is TGTGCCACCAGCGGGAGCTCCTATAATTCACCCCTCCACTTT.

V and J are TRBV6-6 and TRBJ2-3; the match to TRBD2 covers 7 bases. V was clipped by 7 bases and J by 6 bases; unmatched bases: 16. The germline V gene has CDR1 MNHNY and CDR2 SVGAGI (reference sequence). CDR3 size: 16 residues. The CDR3 bases are TGTGCCAGCATCAGCCGAGGCGGGAGCCTTGGGGATACGCAGTATTTT. As protein: CASISRGGSLGDTQYF.